This T cell receptor beta chain came from a study of T cells in Graves' hyperthyroidism and ophthalmopathy. The TCR beta CDR3 regions underwent amplification using RNA transcripts as the source. Using the HTBI primer set, a first-round RT-PCR was run on the TCR CDR3. TCRdb used MiXCR to reprocess the multiplex PCR reads, holding one entry per CDR3 protein. The repertoire includes about 250,000 distinct CDR3 sequences, approximately 16% of them detected once, and 30% sits in the top ten. It was 10 ml of fresh peripheral blood that supplied the PBMCs. From germline, CDR1 is DFQATT and CDR2 SNEGSKA (reference sequence). After removal of 6 bases from V and 4 bases from J, the junction contained 16 bases not matched to a gene. The CDR3 loop spans 17 amino acids. This clonotype occurred a few times.

The chain is built from TRBV20-1 and TRBJ2-3; 10 nucleotides line up with TRBD1. The source is a woman aged 45 to 65 with Graves' hyperthyroidism that later progressed to Graves' ophthalmopathy. Sequencing used blood. CDR3 nucleotides: TGCAGTGCCCGCCTTCCAAGAGGACAGGGGGTCCCAGATACGCAGTATTTT. Its protein is CSARLPRGQGVPDTQYF.